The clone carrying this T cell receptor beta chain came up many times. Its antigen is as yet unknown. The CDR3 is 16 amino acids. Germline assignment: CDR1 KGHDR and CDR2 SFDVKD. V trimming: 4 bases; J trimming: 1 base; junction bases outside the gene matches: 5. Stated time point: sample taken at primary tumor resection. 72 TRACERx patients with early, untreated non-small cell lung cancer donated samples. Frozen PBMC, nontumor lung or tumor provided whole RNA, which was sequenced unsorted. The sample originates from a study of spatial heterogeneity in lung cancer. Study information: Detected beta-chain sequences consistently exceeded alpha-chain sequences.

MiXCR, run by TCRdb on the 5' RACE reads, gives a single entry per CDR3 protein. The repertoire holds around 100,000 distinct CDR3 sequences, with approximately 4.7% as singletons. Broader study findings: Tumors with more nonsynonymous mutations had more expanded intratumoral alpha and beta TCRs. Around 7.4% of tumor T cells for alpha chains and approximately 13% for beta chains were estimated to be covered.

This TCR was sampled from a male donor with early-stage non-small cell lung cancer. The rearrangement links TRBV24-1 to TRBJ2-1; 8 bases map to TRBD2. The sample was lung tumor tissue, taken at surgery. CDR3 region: CATSDNSGISYNEQFF. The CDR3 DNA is TGTGCCACCAGTGACAATAGCGGGATTTCCTACAATGAGCAGTTCTTC.